The present T cell receptor (beta chain) was sequenced within a study of shared clonotypes between healthy human individuals. The V and J ends lost 4 bases and 0 bases respectively, with 16 bases between them. The CDR3 covers 16 residues. Germline CDR1 reads SGDLS; CDR2 reads YYNGEE. To note about this clone: The antigen is unknown.

CD8 cells classed as naive were CD45RO-negative and positively selected for CCR7, excluding terminally differentiated effector memory CD45RA+ cells. TCRdb's copy holds only in-frame clones and misses some; the assay was immunoSEQ multiplex PCR. The sample yields around 2,100,000 clones, approximately 94% seen once. Findings and limits, study-wide: Richness estimates generally favored naive over memory subsets.

Sequencing was carried out using naive CD8+ T cells sorted from blood. The V gene is TRBV9, the J gene TRBJ1-1; D might be TRBD1 (5 bases). The origin of this receptor is a man aged 18 to 35 in good health. The CDR3 DNA is TGTGCCAGCAGCCCTTTCGCAGGGACCATGAACACTGAAGCTTTCTTT. It codes for CASSPFAGTMNTEAFF.